This TCR beta chain was captured in a study of T cells expressing NK-cell markers. Production of TCR beta cDNA relied on 5'RACE template switching with UMIs. From its re-call of the 5' RACE reads, TCRdb lists each CDR3 protein once, without DNA. Its listing shows 120,000 to 150,000 distinct CDR3 sequences. Points on this clonotype: Its antigen remains unknown.

Germline V gene lookup returns CDR1 SGHVS and CDR2 FQNEAQ. This CDR3 comprises 16 residues. Regarding the study as a whole: A range of roughly 1.0-8% of CD8+ T cells consisted of dominant NKG2C+ clonotypes in about six donors. Also leading the CD3+CD56-NKG2C+ fraction in several donors were these clonotypes.

Sequenced: blood T cells: a sorted CD56 or NKG2C T cell subset, CD4+ or CD8+ T cells, or bulk PBMC T cells (not recorded which). J is TRBJ2-1 and V is TRBV7-8; TCRdb selects TRBD2, and the lack of DNA leaves this call unchecked. This TCR was recovered from a man aged 18 to 30 in good health. CDR3: CASSLAPRSAYNEQFF. Full variable domain (outside the CDR3, taken from reference TRBV7-8 and TRBJ2-1): GAGVSQSPRYKVAKRGQDVALRCDPISGHVSLFWYQQALGQGPEFLTYFQNEAQLDKSGLPSDRFFAERPEGSVSTLKIQRTQQEDSAVYLCASSLAPRSAYNEQFFGPGTRLTVL.